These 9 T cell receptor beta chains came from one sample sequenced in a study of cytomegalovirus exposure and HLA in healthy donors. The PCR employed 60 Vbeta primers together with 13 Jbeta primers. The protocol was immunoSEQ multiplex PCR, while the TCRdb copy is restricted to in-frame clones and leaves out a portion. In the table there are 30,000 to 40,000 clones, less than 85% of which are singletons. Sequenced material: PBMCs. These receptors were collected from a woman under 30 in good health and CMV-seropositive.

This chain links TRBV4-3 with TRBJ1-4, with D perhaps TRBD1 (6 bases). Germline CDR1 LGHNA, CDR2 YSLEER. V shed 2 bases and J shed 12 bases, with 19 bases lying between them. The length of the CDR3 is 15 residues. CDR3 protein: CASSQKRQEAIQLFF. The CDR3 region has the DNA TGCGCCAGCAGCCAAAAGCGACAGGAGGCGATACAACTGTTTTTT.

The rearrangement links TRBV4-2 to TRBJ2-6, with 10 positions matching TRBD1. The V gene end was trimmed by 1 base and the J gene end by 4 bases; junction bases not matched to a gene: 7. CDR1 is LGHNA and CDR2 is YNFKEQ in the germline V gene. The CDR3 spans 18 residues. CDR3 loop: CASSQVGQGGSGANVLTF. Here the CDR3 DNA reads TGTGCCAGCAGCCAAGTAGGACAGGGGGGGTCAGGGGCCAACGTCCTGACTTTC.

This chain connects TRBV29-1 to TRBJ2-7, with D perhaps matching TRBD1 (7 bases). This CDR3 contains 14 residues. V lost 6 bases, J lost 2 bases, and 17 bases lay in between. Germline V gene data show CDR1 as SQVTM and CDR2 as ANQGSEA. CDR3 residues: CSVAGTARTYEQYF. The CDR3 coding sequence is TGCAGCGTGGCGGGGACAGCCCGTACCTACGAGCAGTACTTC.

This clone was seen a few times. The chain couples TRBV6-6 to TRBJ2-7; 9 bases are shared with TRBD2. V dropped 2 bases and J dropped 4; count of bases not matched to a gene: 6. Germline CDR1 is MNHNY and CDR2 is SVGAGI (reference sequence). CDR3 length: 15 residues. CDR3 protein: CASSYIASGKYEQYF. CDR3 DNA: TGTGCCAGCAGTTACATCGCTAGCGGGAAGTACGAGCAGTACTTC.

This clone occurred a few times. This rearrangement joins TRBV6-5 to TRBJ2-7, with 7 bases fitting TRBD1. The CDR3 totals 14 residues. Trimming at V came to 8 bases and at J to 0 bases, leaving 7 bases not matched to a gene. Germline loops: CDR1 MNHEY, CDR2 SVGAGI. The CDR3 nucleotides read TGTGCCAGCCAGAGGACAGGAGACTCCTACGAGCAGTACTTC. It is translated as CASQRTGDSYEQYF.

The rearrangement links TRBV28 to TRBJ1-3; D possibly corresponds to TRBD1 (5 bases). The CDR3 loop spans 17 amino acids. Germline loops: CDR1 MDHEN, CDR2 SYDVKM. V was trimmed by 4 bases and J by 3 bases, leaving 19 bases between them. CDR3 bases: TGTGCCAGCAGTTCCACAATGGGGCGGAAACATGGAAACACCATATATTTT. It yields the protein CASSSTMGRKHGNTIYF.

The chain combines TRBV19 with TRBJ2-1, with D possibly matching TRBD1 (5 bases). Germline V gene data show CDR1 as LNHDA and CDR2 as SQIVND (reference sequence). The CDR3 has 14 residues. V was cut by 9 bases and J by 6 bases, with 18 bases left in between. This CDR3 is CASFAPGQSNEQFF. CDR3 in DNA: TGTGCCAGCTTCGCCCCAGGACAATCCAATGAGCAGTTCTTC. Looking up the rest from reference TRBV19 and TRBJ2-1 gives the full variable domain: DGGITQSPKYLFRKEGQNVTLSCEQNLNHDAMYWYRQDPGQGLRLIYYSQIVNDFQKGDIAEGYSVSREKKESFPLTVTSAQKNPTAFYLCASFAPGQSNEQFFGPGTRLTVL.

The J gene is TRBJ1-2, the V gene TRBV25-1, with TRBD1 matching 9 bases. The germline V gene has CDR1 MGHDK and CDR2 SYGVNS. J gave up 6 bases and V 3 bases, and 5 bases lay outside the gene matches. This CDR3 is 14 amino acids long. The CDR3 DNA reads TGTGCCAGCAGTGATAACAGGGGGCGTGATGGCTACACCTTC. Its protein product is CASSDNRGRDGYTF.

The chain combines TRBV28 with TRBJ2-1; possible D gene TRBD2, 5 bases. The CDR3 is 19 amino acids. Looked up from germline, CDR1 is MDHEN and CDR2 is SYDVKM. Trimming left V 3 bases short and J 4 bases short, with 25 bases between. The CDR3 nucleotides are TGTGCCAGCAGTTTGTTGACCGAAGTCACGCGGGTACCTTACAATGAGCAGTTCTTC. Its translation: CASSLLTEVTRVPYNEQFF. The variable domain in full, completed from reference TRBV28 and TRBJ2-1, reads DVKVTQSSRYLVKRTGEKVFLECVQDMDHENMFWYRQDPGLGLRLIYFSYDVKMKEKGDIPEGYSVSREKKERFSLILESASTNQTSMYLCASSLLTEVTRVPYNEQFFGPGTRLTVL.